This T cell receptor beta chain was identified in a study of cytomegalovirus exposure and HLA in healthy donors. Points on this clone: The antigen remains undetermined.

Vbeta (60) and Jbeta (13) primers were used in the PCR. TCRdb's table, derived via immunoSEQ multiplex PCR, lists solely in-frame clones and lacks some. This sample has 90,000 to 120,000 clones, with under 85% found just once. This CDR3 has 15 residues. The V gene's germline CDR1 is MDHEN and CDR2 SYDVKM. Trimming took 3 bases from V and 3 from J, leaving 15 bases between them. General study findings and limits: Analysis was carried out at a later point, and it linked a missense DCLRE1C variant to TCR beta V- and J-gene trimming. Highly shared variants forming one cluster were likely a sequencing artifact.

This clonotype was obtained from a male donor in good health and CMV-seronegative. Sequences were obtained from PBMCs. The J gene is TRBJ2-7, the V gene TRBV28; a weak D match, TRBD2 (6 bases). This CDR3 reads CASSFSAGSFYEQYF. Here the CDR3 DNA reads TGTGCCAGCAGTTTTTCTGCGGGGTCCTTCTACGAGCAGTACTTC.